The present T cell receptor beta chain was sequenced within a study of cytomegalovirus exposure and HLA in healthy donors. Study-wide points: Some V segments could not be told apart, so they were left out, TRBV6-2 and TRBV6-3 among them. A likely sequencing artifact accounted for one observed cluster of highly shared sequence variants. Three chains linked to CMV were shown in vitro to be specific for CMV antigens. The listing of 160 or so TCR beta chains classed them as cytomegalovirus-associated.

PCR amplification relied on 60 Vbeta primers (plus 13 Jbeta primers). Sequencing used immunoSEQ multiplex PCR; TCRdb keeps in-frame clones, though not all of them. The sample has fewer than 250,000 clones; under 80% are singletons. Turning to this clone: The antigen remains undetermined.

Germline CDR1 SGHAT, CDR2 FQNNGV. Between the trimmed V and J ends, which lost 5 bases and 1 base, there was a span of 11 bases. There are 15 residues in the CDR3. The V call is TRBV11-2, the J call TRBJ2-2; D unclear. This receptor was identified in a woman in her 30s in good health and CMV-seronegative. Source material: PBMCs. The CDR3 sequence is CASSHLRGNTGELFF. The CDR3 coding sequence is TGTGCCAGCAGCCATCTACGAGGGAACACCGGGGAGCTGTTTTTT.